The 27 T cell receptor beta chains reported below all come from one sample, sequenced in a study of cytomegalovirus exposure and HLA in healthy donors. PCR employed 60 Vbeta and 13 Jbeta primers. Repertoires were generated with immunoSEQ multiplex PCR, while TCRdb's copy carries only in-frame clones and drops some. In the table there are approximately 150,000 clones, 75% to 85% of which are singletons. Sequencing was carried out using PBMCs. These receptors originate from a woman in her 30s in good health and CMV-seropositive.

The chain uses TRBV21-1 and TRBJ1-2; TRBD1 reflects the table's D call only, with no check against the DNA. TRBV21-1 is labeled a pseudogene. The CDR3 is 13 residues long. CDR3 nucleotides: TGTGCCAGCAGCACCTCGCCAGGCTATGGCTACACCTTC. Protein sequence: CASSTSPGYGYTF.

This chain links TRBV7-8 with TRBJ1-5, with D perhaps TRBD1 (6 bases). Trimming removed 5 bases from V and 2 bases from J, with 16 bases in between. Germline values: CDR1 SGHVS, CDR2 FQNEAQ. The CDR3 spans 16 residues. The CDR3 DNA reads as TGTGCCAGCAGCCCGACTAACAGGGTGGGCAATCAGCCCCAGCATTTT. It specifies CASSPTNRVGNQPQHF.

This sequence joins TRBV2 and TRBJ2-7, with 10 nucleotides matching TRBD2. Germline CDR1 is SNHLY and CDR2 is FYNNEI. There are 16 residues in the CDR3. Trimming at V came to 8 bases and at J to 2 bases, leaving 12 bases not matched to a gene. The CDR3 bases are TGTGCCAGCCTTAGGACCCTAGCGGGGGCCACCTACGAGCAGTACTTC. Protein: CASLRTLAGATYEQYF.

The J gene is TRBJ2-7, the V gene TRBV12-5; 13 bases fit TRBD2. The V gene's germline CDR1 is LGHNT and CDR2 FRNRAP. V lost 5 bases and J lost 2; bases outside the gene matches: 12. CDR3 length equals 18 residues. The CDR3 region is CASGQRLAGGPQTYEQYF. In DNA form, the CDR3 reads TGTGCTAGTGGTCAGCGACTAGCGGGAGGACCACAAACCTACGAGCAGTACTTC.

In its sample, this clone was seen once. The chain employs TRBV6-1 and TRBJ2-5; D possibly corresponds to TRBD2 (6 bases). Trimming took 4 bases from V and 5 from J, leaving 11 bases between them. The CDR3 extends over 13 amino acids. Germline CDR1 and CDR2: MNHNS and SASEGT. The chain's CDR3 is CASSALGGETQYF. DNA for the CDR3: TGTGCCAGCAGTGCCCTTGGAGGGGAGACCCAGTACTTC.

J is TRBJ2-1 and V is TRBV6-5; D remains ambiguous. Between the trimmed V and J ends, which lost 6 bases and 3 bases, there was a span of 3 bases. From germline, CDR1 is MNHEY and CDR2 SVGAGI. This CDR3 spans 11 amino acids. The CDR3 DNA reads TGTGCCAGCAGCATCTACAATGAGCAGTTCTTC. Translating gives CASSIYNEQFF.

This clone was counted once. The CDR3 coding sequence is TGTGCCAGCAGCCCCTCGACAGGGTTGGGGCAAGAGACCCAGTACTTC. The encoded protein is CASSPSTGLGQETQYF. The chain couples TRBV5-4 to TRBJ2-5; 7 nucleotides align to TRBD1. The CDR3 covers 16 residues. V lost 4 bases to trimming and J lost 2 bases; unmatched junction nucleotides: 11. Germline loops: CDR1 SGHNT, CDR2 YYREEE (reference sequence).

The chain couples TRBV10-3 to TRBJ2-7; D might be TRBD1 (8 bases). Trimming pared 2 bases from V and 6 bases from J, leaving 11 bases between. Germline CDR1 and CDR2: ENHRY and SYGVKD. This CDR3 has 13 residues. DNA of the CDR3: TGTGCCATCAGTGAGACAGGGGGGGCCGAGCAGTACTTC. Translation gives CAISETGGAEQYF.

The chain couples TRBV7-2 to TRBJ2-3, with TRBD2 matching 12 bases. From germline, CDR1 is SGHTA and CDR2 FQGNSA. Germline trimming cut 5 bases from V and 5 bases from J; bases unmatched to any gene: 5. This CDR3 comprises 15 residues. CDR3 sequence: CASSPTSGSGDTQYF. The CDR3, as DNA: TGTGCCAGCAGCCCGACTAGCGGGAGTGGAGATACGCAGTATTTT.

The V gene is TRBV27, the J gene TRBJ1-1; TRBD1 aligns across 10 bases. The CDR3 runs 15 residues. The V gene end was trimmed by 4 bases and the J gene end by 10 bases; junction bases not matched to a gene: 12. Germline values: CDR1 MNHEY, CDR2 SMNVEV (reference sequence). CDR3 DNA sequence: TGTGCCAGCAGTTATGGTTCGAGGGGACAGGGGAGAGCTTTCTTT. Protein sequence: CASSYGSRGQGRAFF.

The rearrangement joins TRBV9 to TRBJ2-7, with 12 bases that match TRBD2. The V gene end was trimmed by 4 bases and the J gene end by 6 bases; junction bases not matched to a gene: 8. From germline, CDR1 is SGDLS and CDR2 YYNGEE. This CDR3 is built from 15 residues. CDR3 sequence (DNA): TGTGCCAGCAGCAATCGACTAGCGGGAGTGGGCGAGCAGTACTTC. As protein: CASSNRLAGVGEQYF.

This chain uses TRBV14 with TRBJ2-1; 10 bases are shared with TRBD2. This CDR3 comprises 16 residues. Germline assignment: CDR1 SGHDN and CDR2 FVKESK. J lost 10 bases, V lost 0 bases, and 9 bases had no gene match. CDR3 residues: CASSQDQGLALEEQFF. In nucleotides, the CDR3 is TGTGCCAGCAGCCAAGATCAGGGACTAGCGCTAGAGGAGCAGTTCTTC.

This sequence joins TRBV10-1 and TRBJ2-2; D is unclear. V lost 6 bases and J lost 0, with 5 bases in between. The CDR3 has 13 amino acids. CDR1 and CDR2 from the germline V gene are WNHNN and SYGVQD (reference sequence). The CDR3 bases are TGCGCCAGCAGACAAACGAACACCGGGGAGCTGTTTTTT. Protein: CASRQTNTGELFF.

The chain recombines TRBV28 with TRBJ2-1, with 7 bases identical to TRBD2. The CDR3 covers 12 residues. The V and J ends lost 5 bases and 10 bases, in that order; junction bases with no gene match: 5. CDR1 MDHEN and CDR2 SYDVKM come from the germline V gene. CDR3: CASSTLGGEQFF. CDR3 sequence (DNA): TGTGCCAGCAGTACCCTGGGGGGGGAGCAGTTCTTC.

The chain combines TRBV7-9 with TRBJ2-5; D gene ambiguous. Germline CDR1 reads SEHNR; CDR2 reads FQNEAQ (reference sequence). V was shortened by 3 bases and J by 0 bases, with 11 bases between the two germline ends. This CDR3 has 15 amino acids. CDR3 loop: CASSFFAVYQETQYF. Written as DNA, the CDR3 is TGTGCCAGCAGCTTTTTCGCAGTCTACCAAGAGACCCAGTACTTC.

V gene TRBV30 combines with J gene TRBJ1-3, with D unclear. V shed 0 bases and J shed 0 bases, with 6 bases lying between them. The CDR3 contains 14 residues. The germline gives CDR1 GTSNPN, CDR2 SVGIG (reference sequence). CDR3 sequence (DNA): TGTGCCTGGAGTGTACTTCACTCTGGAAACACCATATATTTT. Its protein product is CAWSVLHSGNTIYF.

On this clone itself: No DNA is shown, since the ends of the CDR3 on it are uncertain; the CDR3 is the one TCRdb lists. The chain couples TRBV27 to TRBJ1-5; the table's TRBD1 call for D was not verified on the DNA. The CDR3 has 19 residues if both end residues are counted. Germline V CDR1 and CDR2: MNHEY, SMNVEV (reference sequence). CDR3 amino acids: CASTDHGTGDCIAISPSIF.

The chain joins TRBV30 to TRBJ1-2; TRBD1 is a possible D gene (5 bases). The V gene's germline CDR1 is GTSNPN and CDR2 SVGIG (reference sequence). V was pared by 4 bases and J by 7 bases, with 10 bases between. CDR3 length: 11 amino acids. In DNA form, the CDR3 reads TGTGCCTGGATCCGGACATTTGGCTACACCTTC. It translates to CAWIRTFGYTF.

The chain employs TRBV4-1 and TRBJ1-1; weak D call: TRBD1 (6 bases). Germline V gene data show CDR1 as MGHRA and CDR2 as YSYEKL. This CDR3 has 14 residues. The V and J ends lost 2 bases and 5 bases respectively, with 12 bases between them. CDR3 bases: TGCGCCAGCAGCCAAATGGGACAAAGTACTGAAGCTTTCTTT. Translated, it gives CASSQMGQSTEAFF.

This clone appeared once. The chain carries TRBV9 and TRBJ1-2; no clear D. Germline CDR1 is SGDLS and CDR2 is YYNGEE. The ends were cut back, 4 bases at V and 5 bases at J, with 12 bases in the middle. This CDR3 has 13 residues. CDR3 protein: CASSPASGYGYTF. Here the CDR3 DNA reads TGTGCCAGCAGCCCCGCCAGCGGGTATGGCTACACCTTC.

The chain carries TRBV29-1 and TRBJ2-2, with 11 bases that match TRBD1. The germline V gene has CDR1 SQVTM and CDR2 ANQGSEA. The CDR3 extends over 15 amino acids. V was clipped by 5 bases and J by 7 bases; unmatched bases: 9. CDR3 amino acids: CSVIVDRGRVGELFF. CDR3 in DNA: TGCAGCGTTATAGTGGACAGGGGGCGTGTCGGGGAGCTGTTTTTT.

This CDR3 is CAWRGQGARAFF. CDR3 bases: TGTGCCTGGAGGGGACAGGGGGCGAGAGCTTTCTTT. The chain employs TRBV30 and TRBJ1-1; 12 positions match TRBD1. The germline V gene has CDR1 GTSNPN and CDR2 SVGIG (reference sequence). Trimming at V came to 3 bases and at J to 10 bases, leaving 3 bases not matched to a gene. The CDR3 is 12 residues long.

The rearrangement uses TRBV6-5 and TRBJ2-1, with 7 nucleotides matching TRBD2. Germline V gene data show CDR1 as MNHEY and CDR2 as SVGAGI. The CDR3 has 15 residues. V lost 7 bases to trimming and J lost 7 bases; unmatched junction nucleotides: 13. The CDR3 DNA reads TGTGCCAGCACCGCGTCATCGGGACTAAAGAATGAGCAGTTCTTC. Protein: CASTASSGLKNEQFF.

This clone was recorded only once. The chain is built from TRBV4-2 and TRBJ1-2, with TRBD1 matching over 9 bases. This CDR3 comprises 17 residues. Germline V gives CDR1 LGHNA, CDR2 YNFKEQ. V shed 8 bases, J shed 5 bases, and the junction held 18 bases outside the gene matches. CDR3 protein: CASVQGIWGQGSYGYTF. CDR3 in DNA: TGTGCCAGCGTTCAGGGAATATGGGGACAGGGATCTTATGGCTACACCTTC.

The sample holds a few counts of this clone. The chain combines TRBV5-4 with TRBJ2-7; 8 nucleotides align to TRBD1. Germline CDR1 reads SGHNT; CDR2 reads YYREEE (reference sequence). This CDR3 is built from 14 residues. Germline trimming cut 4 bases from V and 1 base from J; bases unmatched to any gene: 4. CDR3 DNA: TGTGCCAGCAGCCCATGGACAGGGTCCTACGAGCAGTACTTC. The encoded protein is CASSPWTGSYEQYF.

The chain couples TRBV28 to TRBJ1-2; a possible D gene is TRBD1 (5 bases). The CDR3 is made up of 15 amino acids. The V end lost 11 bases, the J end lost 1 base, and 20 bases lay between the germline ends. CDR1 is MDHEN, CDR2 SYDVKM, per germline. The CDR3 sequence: CAVGPRAFGNYGYTF. CDR3 nucleotide sequence: TGTGCCGTGGGGCCCAGAGCCTTCGGTAACTATGGCTACACCTTC.

This chain uses TRBV7-2 with TRBJ2-3; the match to TRBD1 covers 9 bases. This CDR3 is 18 amino acids long. Germline-derived CDR1 and CDR2 are SGHTA and FQGNSA. Losses at the gene ends were 1 base for V and 2 bases for J; bases not matched to a gene: 10. Here the CDR3 reads CASSLVPPGTGTTDTQYF. CDR3 nucleotides: TGTGCCAGCAGCTTAGTCCCCCCTGGGACAGGGACCACAGATACGCAGTATTTT.